This T cell receptor beta chain originates from a study of cytomegalovirus exposure and HLA in healthy donors. Study-level points and caveats: Accounts indicate the classifier identified cytomegalovirus status with strong specificity and sensitivity. Being productive about 87% or about 30% of the time was typical of most TCR beta V segments in an earlier analysis. According to the study, approximately 150 TCR beta chains were cytomegalovirus-associated. TCR beta V- and J-gene trimming, according to a later analysis, was linked to a missense DCLRE1C variant.

CDR1 and CDR2 (germline): SGHDT, YYEEEE. With 0 bases removed from V and 1 base from J, the gap between germline ends came to 8 bases. The CDR3 consists of 15 residues. The PCR contained 60 Vbeta and 13 Jbeta primers. Profiling relied on immunoSEQ multiplex PCR, and the TCRdb table lists in-frame clones only, not all of them. The sample lists 90,000 or so clones, roughly 80% seen once, with about 32% in the top ten. Comments on this clone: Its antigen is currently unknown.

The TCR sequence derives from a man aged 50 to 60 in good health and CMV-seropositive. The chain combines TRBV5-6 with TRBJ2-1; a possible D gene is TRBD1 (6 bases). Material: PBMCs. CDR3 coding DNA: TGTGCCAGCAGCTTGGCCGGACAGTCCTACAATGAGCAGTTCTTC. Its translation: CASSLAGQSYNEQFF.